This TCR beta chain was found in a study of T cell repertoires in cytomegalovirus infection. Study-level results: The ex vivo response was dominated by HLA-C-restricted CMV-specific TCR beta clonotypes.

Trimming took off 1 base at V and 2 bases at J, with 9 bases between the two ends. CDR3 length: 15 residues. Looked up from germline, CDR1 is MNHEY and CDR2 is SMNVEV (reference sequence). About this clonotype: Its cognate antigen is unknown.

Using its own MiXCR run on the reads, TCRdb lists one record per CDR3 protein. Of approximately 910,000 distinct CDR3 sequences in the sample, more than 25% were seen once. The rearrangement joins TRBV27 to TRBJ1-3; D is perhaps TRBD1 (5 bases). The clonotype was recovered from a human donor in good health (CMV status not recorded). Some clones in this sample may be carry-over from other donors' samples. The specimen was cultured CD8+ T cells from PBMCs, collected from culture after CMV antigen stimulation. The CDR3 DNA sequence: TGTGCCAGCAGTTTATGGGACCCTCCTGGAAACACCATATATTTT. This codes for CASSLWDPPGNTIYF.